This T cell receptor (beta chain) was recovered during a study of blood T cell repertoires in COVID-19. Study as a whole: Sites in the United States, Italy and Spain provided acute and convalescent COVID-19 samples. Sources were T cells, B-cell-depleted T cells, or PBMCs; the material itself was cDNA or gDNA.

Using immunoSEQ multiplex PCR, the repertoire was profiled, and TCRdb retains in-frame clones only, with some absent. The table has about 200,000 clones, approximately 85% seen once. The CDR3 totals 14 residues. V lost 5 bases to trimming and J lost 0 bases, with 12 bases between them. Germline assignment: CDR1 SGHRS and CDR2 YFSETQ. The TCR was taken from a human donor with active or convalescent COVID-19. The donor label of this sample is uncertain. The rearrangement uses TRBV5-1 and TRBJ2-7; D remains unclear. What was sequenced was peripheral blood. The CDR3 region is CASRWAGGSYEQYF. The CDR3 nucleotides read TGCGCCAGCAGATGGGCAGGTGGCTCCTACGAGCAGTACTTC.